This T cell receptor (beta chain) was sequenced in a study of blood T cell repertoires in COVID-19. Overall study context: Collection of acute and convalescent COVID-19 samples took place in the United States, Italy and Spain. Sources were T cells, B-cell-depleted T cells, or PBMCs; the material itself was cDNA or gDNA.

Trimming cost V 0 bases and J 2 bases, with 9 bases left between them. This CDR3 spans 15 amino acids. Germline CDR1 and CDR2: MGHRA and YSYEKL. In the study's own analysis: The assay estimated nucleated cells by amplifying reference gene primers. Only in-frame clones appear in the TCRdb table, and some are missing; sequencing was by immunoSEQ multiplex PCR. From that table come the V and J calls and clone size; the DNA was used to work out D and trimming. The table has 300,000 to 400,000 clones, around 91% seen once. The TCR was taken from a woman aged 18-29 years who had recovered from COVID-19. The sequencing input was peripheral blood. The chain joins TRBV4-1 to TRBJ2-3, with D unresolved. As DNA, the CDR3 is TGCGCCAGCAGCCAAGAAGCCCACTTCACAGATACGCAGTATTTT. As protein: CASSQEAHFTDTQYF.